This TCR beta chain was captured by sequencing in a study of vaccination and CD4 T cells after COVID-19. Study-level background: A vaccine, either BNT162b2 or mRNA-1273, was given to participants in two doses.

Treatment in this sample: roughly ten-day PBMC culture with coronavirus spike peptide pools or control peptides (ViraFEST assay). Unexposed donor CD4+ T cells predated the COVID-19 pandemic, collected 2011-2018. Following expansion of antigen-specific T cells with peptide pools, ViraFEST then sequenced TCRs. Sequenced with the Oncomine TCR Beta short-read assay was DNA taken from cultured CD4+ T cells. Investigators obtained genomic DNA by extraction from cultured CD4+ T cells. Via MiXCR, TCRdb re-called the PCR reads, giving one row per CDR3 protein. The sample contains 12,000 or so distinct CDR3 sequences, around a third of which appear only once. The CDR3 extends over 13 amino acids. The V and J ends lost 2 bases and 6 bases respectively, with 9 bases between them. Germline CDR1 reads SGHDT; CDR2 reads YYEEEE. A note on this clonotype: The antigen is unknown.

The receptor was isolated from a human donor in good health. The V gene is TRBV5-6, the J gene TRBJ1-5; D remains unclear. The sequenced material came from CD4+ T cells from blood, cultured in vitro. CDR3 residues: CASSLRTGQPQHF. The CDR3 DNA is TGTGCCAGCAGCTTACGGACGGGTCAGCCCCAGCATTTT.